This T cell receptor (beta chain) is drawn from a study of blood T cell repertoires in COVID-19 (dated by TCRdb to 2018 to 2020). Broadly, across the study: Samples from collaborators originated in the United States, Italy and Spain and spanned both the acute and convalescent phases of COVID-19. Where available, HLA class I and class II types were obtained from metadata supplied by the sample provider rather than from assay-based typing. Subjects who had been exposed to COVID-19, were actively infected with it, or had recovered from it provided the deeply sampled blood TCRbeta repertoires that made up the dataset. A freely available public database, intended as a resource for researchers studying the immune response to SARS-CoV-2, is where the repertoires were released. The prospective study material was composed of cDNA or gDNA derived from T cells, B-cell-depleted T cells, or PBMCs. Sample metadata almost always included a de-identified subject ID, COVID-19 status, age in years and sex. The samples were drawn from the first 160 participants of the ongoing ImmuneRACE study and from 950 to 1,500 subjects provided by 6 global collaborators.

Collaborating institutions collected whole blood in K2EDTA tubes following their own protocols. For TCRbeta analysis, collaborator samples were shipped as frozen whole blood, as isolated PBMCs, or as DNA extracted from either sample type. Beyond this particular receptor, the publication reports: The quantity of clinical and demographic metadata differed by source and by participant and was supplied without curation.

Regarding this clone: No cognate antigen has been identified for it. Base qualities are missing; no much larger clone stands one base away.

TCRbeta CDR3 regions were amplified from genomic DNA using the immunoSEQ Assay, a bias-controlled multiplex PCR. The original pipeline was this. Within the assay, amplification of reference gene primers was used to estimate how many nucleated cells each sample contained. To quantify the absolute abundance of each unique TCRbeta CDR3 rearrangement, sequence reads were collapsed and filtered. For each sample, productive Simpson clonality was calculated as the square root of Simpson's diversity index across productive rearrangements. The immuneACCESS repertoire file appears here via TCRdb, limited to in-frame rearrangements. These files lack a portion of the clones; in checked studies, under half of the deficit traces to unresolved V genes, and the cause of the others is not known. V, J and clone size reflect that table, while D and trimming were determined from the DNA. Present in this sample are tens of thousands of clones, about 87% of which were seen just once. 6% to 7.5% of the sample goes to the ten largest clones.

CDR1 SEHNR and CDR2 FQNEAQ were looked up in the germline V gene (reference sequence). At the junction V is shortened by 3 bases and J by 7 bases; bases outside the gene matches: 1. The CDR3 contains 13 residues, cysteine and phenylalanine counted. CDR3 DNA is the only sequence kept; it has 39 bases, read in frame from the first base. The V gene is TRBV7-9 and the J gene is TRBJ1-2; 11 central bases correspond to TRBD1. The receptor was derived from a woman aged 80 or over with acute or convalescent COVID-19. Sequenced input: peripheral blood. The DNA is as follows: TGTGCCAGCAGCTTCGGGACAGGGGGTGGCTACACCTTC. It specifies CASSFGTGGGYTF.